This T cell receptor beta chain was captured in a study of Graves' ophthalmopathy and Graves' hyperthyroidism (dated by TCRdb to 2017 to 2018). In terms of the full investigation: Peripheral blood samples were taken at the time of initial diagnosis, before any treatment was given. The study used signatures of the TCR beta repertoire to tell Graves' ophthalmopathy apart from Graves' hyperthyroidism and to predict which patients would progress to ophthalmopathy. In total, 135 blood samples were TCR-sequenced: approximately 40 ophthalmopathy, over 70 hyperthyroidism and roughly 17 hyperthyroidism-to-ophthalmopathy patients. To explore V-J signatures distinguishing ophthalmopathy from hyperthyroidism, a discovery set of around 100 patients (fewer than 45 ophthalmopathy, 57 stable hyperthyroidism) was enrolled. An independent validation cohort comprised 18 hyperthyroidism patients and 15 to 17 patients who later progressed from hyperthyroidism to ophthalmopathy. In about six hyperthyroidism patients, the T-cell repertoires found in thyroid tissue were compared with those found in blood. Following sampling, methimazole starting at 30 mg daily was administered to hyperthyroidism patients, and high-dose intravenous methylprednisolone was administered to ophthalmopathy patients.

The CDR3, cysteine through phenylalanine, is 13 amino acids long. The DNA shown is the 39-base CDR3, in frame from base 1. The junction carries 10 bases between V and J, which are trimmed by 3 bases and 5 bases respectively. The germline V gene yields SQVTM for CDR1 and ANQGSEA for CDR2. This clonotype was observed many times. What this receptor recognizes is not known. Within one base of it there is no much larger clone, and no base qualities were kept. Ophthalmopathy patients were characterized by moderately to severely active disease, a Clinical Activity Score of at least 3, a NOSPECS grade of at least 4, and a disease duration under 3 months. Anyone with other autoimmune diseases, uncontrolled infections, pregnancy or lactation was excluded from the study. Clinical symptoms, serum thyroxine, TRAb, thyroid ultrasound and orbital computed tomography formed the basis of the diagnosis. Ficoll-Paque density gradient centrifugation was used to isolate PBMCs from approximately 10 ml of fresh peripheral blood. Total RNA was extracted using Trizol reagent, and RNA quality was checked on an Agilent 2100 Bioanalyzer.

For repertoire sequencing, TCR beta CDR3 regions were amplified from RNA transcripts. The first round of RT-PCR was done with HTBI primers and the Qiagen OneStep RT-PCR kit, and was followed by a second round of multiplex PCR, then size selection and purification. Libraries were sequenced on an Illumina HiSeq2000 using paired-end 100 bp reads. As for the original processing: Reads were processed with SOAPnuke, discarding reads with adapters, uncalled bases, mean Phred below 15, or no exact constant-primer or identifier match. COPE v1.2.5 was used to merge the high-quality paired reads. Unique nucleotide sequences were defined as clonotypes and aligned to IMGT TRB V, D and J references using MiTCR v1.1. Analysis was restricted to V-J combinations with a frequency above 0.0001, which covered just over 98% of repertoires. A TCR clonal expansion and chaos score per V-J combination was defined as the ratio of F50 clonal expansion to chaos observed in the TCRdist matrix. Welch's t-statistics and random forest were used to reduce features to about 13 V-J combinations, which were fed into a naive Bayes classifier. The Morisita-Horn index was used to measure how similar the thyroid and blood repertoires were. TCRdb cleaned the public reads at Q25 with fastp, built clones with MiXCR and kept in-frame beta chains. All rows with the same CDR3 protein become a single entry with the most common DNA and genes. The V and J calls were determined by TCRdb, not by the authors. Here the sample has hundreds of thousands of distinct CDR3 sequences; about two fifths occur a single time. 2.5% to 3.5% of the sample comes from the top ten.

The study at large found these results: No statistical method was used to predetermine the sample size, and group allocation was not hidden from the investigators. Most expanded thyroid clonotypes with frequency above 0.001 were also detected in blood, suggesting blood repertoires may reflect the thyroid immune response. The 13-signature model separated ophthalmopathy from stable hyperthyroidism with 87.88% sensitivity and just under 84% specificity in cross-validation, and 80%/75% in the test set. In validation, the model predicted ophthalmopathy progression with about 70% sensitivity and around 72% specificity; 12 predicted patients were CT-confirmed with GO in a median of around 6 months.

Specimen: peripheral blood. The chain uses TRBV29-1 and TRBJ2-2; the D gene could be either TRBD1 or TRBD2, each agreeing at 5 bases. The sequence came from an adult man with Graves' ophthalmopathy. In nucleotides, the sequence is TGCAGCGTTGAGGGGGTGCGGACCGGGGAGCTGTTTTTT. It codes for CSVEGVRTGELFF.